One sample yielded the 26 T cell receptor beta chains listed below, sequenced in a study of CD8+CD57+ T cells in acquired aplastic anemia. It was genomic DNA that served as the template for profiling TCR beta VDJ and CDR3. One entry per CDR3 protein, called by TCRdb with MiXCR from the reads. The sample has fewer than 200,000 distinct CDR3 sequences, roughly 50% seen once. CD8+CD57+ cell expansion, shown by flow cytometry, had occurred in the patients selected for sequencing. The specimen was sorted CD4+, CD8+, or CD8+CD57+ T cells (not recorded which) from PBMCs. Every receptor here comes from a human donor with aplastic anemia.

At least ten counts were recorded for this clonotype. The CDR3 region has the DNA TGCAGCGTTGAAGGGACCGCCGGGAGTGGTCCCCAGTACTTC. Its translation: CSVEGTAGSGPQYF. The rearrangement joins TRBV29-1 to TRBJ2-5; TRBD2 is a possible D gene (6 bases). The CDR3 has 14 amino acids. V gave up 1 base and J gave up 9 bases, with 18 bases separating them. Per germline, CDR1 SQVTM and CDR2 ANQGSEA.

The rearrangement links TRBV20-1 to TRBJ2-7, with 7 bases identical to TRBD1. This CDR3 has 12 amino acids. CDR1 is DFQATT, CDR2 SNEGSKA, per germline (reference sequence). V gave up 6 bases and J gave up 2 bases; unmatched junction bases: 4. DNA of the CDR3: TGCAGTGCCGGACAGGCCACCTACGAGCAGTACTTC. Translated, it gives CSAGQATYEQYF.

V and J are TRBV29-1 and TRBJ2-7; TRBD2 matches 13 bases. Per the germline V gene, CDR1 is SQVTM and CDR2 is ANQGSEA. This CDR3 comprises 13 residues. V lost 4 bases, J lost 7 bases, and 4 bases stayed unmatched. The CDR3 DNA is TGCAGCGTTGGACTAGCGGGAGGTGGTGAGCAGTACTTC. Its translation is CSVGLAGGGEQYF.

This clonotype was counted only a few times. The CDR3 region is CASSVPEAEQYF. The CDR3 nucleotides read TGCGCCAGCAGTGTGCCAGAAGCCGAGCAGTACTTC. This chain uses TRBV10-2 with TRBJ2-7; D ambiguous. The CDR3 is 12 residues long. The V end was cut by 4 bases, the J end by 6 bases, with 10 bases between. The germline CDR1 and CDR2 sequences are WSHSY and SAAADI.

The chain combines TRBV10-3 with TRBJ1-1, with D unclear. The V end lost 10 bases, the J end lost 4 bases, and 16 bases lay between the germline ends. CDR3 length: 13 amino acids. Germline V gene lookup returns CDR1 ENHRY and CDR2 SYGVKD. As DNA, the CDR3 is TGTGCCAGAGTTCCTATGGGGTCCACTGAAGCTTTCTTT. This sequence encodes CARVPMGSTEAFF.

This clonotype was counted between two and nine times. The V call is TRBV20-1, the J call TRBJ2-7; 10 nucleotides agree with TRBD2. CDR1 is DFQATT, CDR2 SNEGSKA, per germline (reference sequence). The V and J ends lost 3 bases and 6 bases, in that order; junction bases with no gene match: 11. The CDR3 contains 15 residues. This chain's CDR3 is CSASWLAGEAIEQYF. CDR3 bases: TGCAGTGCTAGTTGGCTAGCGGGAGAAGCTATCGAGCAGTACTTC.

CDR3 nucleotides: TGTGCCACCAGCGAAGGACAGGGGGTCGTAGGTGAGCAGTTCTTC. Translating gives CATSEGQGVVGEQFF. The chain employs TRBV24-1 and TRBJ2-1; 10 bases are shared with TRBD1. The CDR3 covers 15 residues. CDR1 is KGHDR and CDR2 is SFDVKD in the germline V gene. The trim removed 7 bases at V and 9 bases at J, leaving 11 bases unmatched.

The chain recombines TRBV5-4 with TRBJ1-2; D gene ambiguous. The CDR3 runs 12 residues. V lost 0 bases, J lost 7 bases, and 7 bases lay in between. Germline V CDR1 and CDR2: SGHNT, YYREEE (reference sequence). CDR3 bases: TGTGCCAGCAGCTTGGGACCCTCTGGCTACACCTTC. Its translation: CASSLGPSGYTF. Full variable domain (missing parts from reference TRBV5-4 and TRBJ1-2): ETGVTQSPTHLIKTRGQQVTLRCSSQSGHNTVSWYQQALGQGPQFIFQYYREEENGRGNFPPRFSGLQFPNYSSELNVNALELDDSALYLCASSLGPSGYTFGSGTRLTVV.

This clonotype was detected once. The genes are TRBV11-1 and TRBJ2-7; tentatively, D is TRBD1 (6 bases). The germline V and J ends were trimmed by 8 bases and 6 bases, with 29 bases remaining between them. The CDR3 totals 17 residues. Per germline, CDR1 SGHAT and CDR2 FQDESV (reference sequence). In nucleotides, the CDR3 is TGTGCCAGCGGCCCACTCCCCTGGGACAAGGGTAGAGGCGAGCAGTACTTC. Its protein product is CASGPLPWDKGRGEQYF. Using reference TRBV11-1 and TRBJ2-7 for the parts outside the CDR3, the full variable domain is EAEVAQSPRYKITEKSQAVAFWCDPISGHATLYWYRQILGQGPELLVQFQDESVVDDSQLPKDRFSAERLKGVDSTLKIQPAELGDSAMYLCASGPLPWDKGRGEQYFGPGTRLTVT.

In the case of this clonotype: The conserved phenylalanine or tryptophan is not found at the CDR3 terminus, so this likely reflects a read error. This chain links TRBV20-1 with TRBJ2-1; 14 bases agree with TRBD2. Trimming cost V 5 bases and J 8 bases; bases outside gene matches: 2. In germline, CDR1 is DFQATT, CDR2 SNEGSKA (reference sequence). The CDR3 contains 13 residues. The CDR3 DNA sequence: TGCAGTGCTCCGGGACTAGCGGGAGATGAGCAGTTCTCC. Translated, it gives CSAPGLAGDEQFS.

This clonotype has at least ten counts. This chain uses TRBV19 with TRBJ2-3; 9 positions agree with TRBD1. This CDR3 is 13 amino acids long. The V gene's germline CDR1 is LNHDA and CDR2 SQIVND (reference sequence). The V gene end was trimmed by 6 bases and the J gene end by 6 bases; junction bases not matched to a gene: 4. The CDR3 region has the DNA TGTGCCAGTAGACAGGGGGCATCGGATACGCAGTATTTT. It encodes CASRQGASDTQYF.

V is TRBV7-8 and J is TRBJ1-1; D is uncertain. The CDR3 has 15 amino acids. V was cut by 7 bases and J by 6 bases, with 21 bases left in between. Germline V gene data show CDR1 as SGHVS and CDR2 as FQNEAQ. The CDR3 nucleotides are TGTGCCAGCACCCCACCATCCACCCTTGGAGCTGAAGCTTTCTTT. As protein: CASTPPSTLGAEAFF.

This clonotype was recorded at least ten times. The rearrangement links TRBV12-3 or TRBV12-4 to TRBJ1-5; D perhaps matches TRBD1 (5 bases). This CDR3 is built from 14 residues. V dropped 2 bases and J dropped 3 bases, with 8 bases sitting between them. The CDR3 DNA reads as TGTGCCAGCAGTTTAACAGGAAACAATCAGCCCCAGCATTTT. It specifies CASSLTGNNQPQHF.

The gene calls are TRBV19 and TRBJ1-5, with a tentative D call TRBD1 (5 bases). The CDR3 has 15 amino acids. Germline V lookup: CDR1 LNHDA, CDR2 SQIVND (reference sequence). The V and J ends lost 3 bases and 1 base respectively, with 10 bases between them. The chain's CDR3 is CASSMEGRSNQPQHF. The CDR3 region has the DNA TGTGCCAGTAGTATGGAGGGGAGGAGCAATCAGCCCCAGCATTTT.

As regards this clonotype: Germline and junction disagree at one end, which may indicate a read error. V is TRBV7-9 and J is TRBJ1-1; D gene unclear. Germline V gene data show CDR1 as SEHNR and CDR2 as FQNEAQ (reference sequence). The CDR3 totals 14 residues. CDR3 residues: CASSLAVLNTEAFF. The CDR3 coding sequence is TGTGCCAGCAGCCTAGCCGTACTTAACACTGAAGCTTTCTTT.

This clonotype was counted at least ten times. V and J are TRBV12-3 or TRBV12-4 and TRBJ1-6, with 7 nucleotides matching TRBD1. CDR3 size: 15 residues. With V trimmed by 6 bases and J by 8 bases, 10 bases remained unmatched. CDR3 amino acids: CASSDLRGLDSPLHF. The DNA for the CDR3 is TGTGCCAGCAGCGACTTAAGGGGGCTGGATTCACCCCTCCACTTT.

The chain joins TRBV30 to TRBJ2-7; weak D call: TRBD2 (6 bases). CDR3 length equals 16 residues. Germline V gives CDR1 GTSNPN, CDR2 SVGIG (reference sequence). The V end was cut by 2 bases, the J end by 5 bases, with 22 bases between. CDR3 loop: CAWSLVGTAKSHEQYF. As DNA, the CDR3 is TGTGCCTGGAGTCTTGTCGGGACTGCTAAGTCCCACGAGCAGTACTTC.

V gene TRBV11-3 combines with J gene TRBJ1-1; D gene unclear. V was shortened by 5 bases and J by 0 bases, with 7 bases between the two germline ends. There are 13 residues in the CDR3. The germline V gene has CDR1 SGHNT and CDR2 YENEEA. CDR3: CASSAEMNTEAFF. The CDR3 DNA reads TGTGCCAGCAGCGCCGAGATGAACACTGAAGCTTTCTTT.

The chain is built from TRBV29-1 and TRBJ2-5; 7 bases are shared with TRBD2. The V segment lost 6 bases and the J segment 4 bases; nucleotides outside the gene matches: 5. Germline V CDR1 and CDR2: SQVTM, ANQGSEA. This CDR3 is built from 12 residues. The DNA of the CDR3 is TGCAGCGTACCATGGGGGGGAGAGACCCAGTACTTC. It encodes CSVPWGGETQYF.

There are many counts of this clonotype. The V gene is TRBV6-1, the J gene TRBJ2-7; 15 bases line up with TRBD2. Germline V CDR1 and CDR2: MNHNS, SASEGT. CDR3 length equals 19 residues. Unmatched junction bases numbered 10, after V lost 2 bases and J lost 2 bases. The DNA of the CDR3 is TGTGCCAGCAGTGAAAGGGGACTAGCGGGGGGCATAAAGACCTACGAGCAGTACTTC. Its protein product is CASSERGLAGGIKTYEQYF.

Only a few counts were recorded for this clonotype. CDR3 sequence (DNA): TGTGCCAGCAGATCGAGGCTGCCGAACACTGAAGCTTTCTTT. It is translated as CASRSRLPNTEAFF. This sequence joins TRBV28 and TRBJ1-1; D gene uncertain. Germline values: CDR1 MDHEN, CDR2 SYDVKM. V was cut by 6 bases and J by 1 base, with 12 bases left in between. The CDR3 contains 14 residues.

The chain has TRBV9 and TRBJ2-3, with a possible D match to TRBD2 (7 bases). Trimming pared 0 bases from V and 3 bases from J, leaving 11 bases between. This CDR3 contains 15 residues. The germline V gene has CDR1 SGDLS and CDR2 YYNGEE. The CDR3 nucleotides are TGTGCCAGCAGCGTAGGGGGGGGGCAAACAGATACGCAGTATTTT. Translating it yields CASSVGGGQTDTQYF. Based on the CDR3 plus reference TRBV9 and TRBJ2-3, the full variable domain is DSGVTQTPKHLITATGQRVTLRCSPRSGDLSVYWYQQSLDQGLQFLIQYYNGEERAKGNILERFSAQQFPDLHSELNLSSLELGDSALYFCASSVGGGQTDTQYFGPGTRLTVL.

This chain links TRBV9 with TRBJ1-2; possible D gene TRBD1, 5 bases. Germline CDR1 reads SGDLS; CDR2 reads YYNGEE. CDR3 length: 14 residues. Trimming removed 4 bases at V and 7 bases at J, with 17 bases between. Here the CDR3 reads CASSSRTGGFGYTF. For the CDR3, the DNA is TGTGCCAGCAGCTCCCGTACTGGGGGTTTTGGCTACACCTTC.

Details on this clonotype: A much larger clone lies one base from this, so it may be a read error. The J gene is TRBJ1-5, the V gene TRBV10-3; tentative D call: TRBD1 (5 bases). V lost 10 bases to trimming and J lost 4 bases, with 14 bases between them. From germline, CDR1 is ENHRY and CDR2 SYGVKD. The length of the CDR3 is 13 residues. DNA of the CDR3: TGTGCCAGCAGGGAGGGTATGAATCAGCCCCAGCATTTT. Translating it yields CASREGMNQPQHF.

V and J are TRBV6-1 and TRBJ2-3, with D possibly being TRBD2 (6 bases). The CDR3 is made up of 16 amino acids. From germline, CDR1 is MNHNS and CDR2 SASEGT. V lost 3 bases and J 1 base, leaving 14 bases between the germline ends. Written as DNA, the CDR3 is TGTGCCAGCAGTGATTTTTGGGGGGACGGCACAGATACGCAGTATTTT. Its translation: CASSDFWGDGTDTQYF.

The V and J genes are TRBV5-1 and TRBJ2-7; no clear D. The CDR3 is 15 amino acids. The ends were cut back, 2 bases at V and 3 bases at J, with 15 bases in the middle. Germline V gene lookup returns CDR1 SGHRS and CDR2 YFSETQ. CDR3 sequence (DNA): TGCGCCAGCAGCTTATATTCCGGGTCAGGCTACGAGCAGTACTTC. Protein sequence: CASSLYSGSGYEQYF.